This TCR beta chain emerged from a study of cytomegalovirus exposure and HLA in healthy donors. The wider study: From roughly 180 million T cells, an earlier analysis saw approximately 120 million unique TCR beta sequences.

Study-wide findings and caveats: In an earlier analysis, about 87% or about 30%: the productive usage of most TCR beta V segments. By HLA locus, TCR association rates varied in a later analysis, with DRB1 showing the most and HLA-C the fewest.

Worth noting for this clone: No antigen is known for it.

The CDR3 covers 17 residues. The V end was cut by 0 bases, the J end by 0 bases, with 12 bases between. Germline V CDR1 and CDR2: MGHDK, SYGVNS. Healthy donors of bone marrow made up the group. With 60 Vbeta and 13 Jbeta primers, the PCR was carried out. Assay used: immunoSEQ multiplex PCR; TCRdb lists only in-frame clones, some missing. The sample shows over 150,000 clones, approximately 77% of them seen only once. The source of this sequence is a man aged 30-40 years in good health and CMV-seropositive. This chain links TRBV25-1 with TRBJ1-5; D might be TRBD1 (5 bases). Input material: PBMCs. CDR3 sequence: CASSEYGGGRSNQPQHF. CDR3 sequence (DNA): TGTGCCAGCAGTGAATACGGGGGAGGGCGTAGCAATCAGCCCCAGCATTTT. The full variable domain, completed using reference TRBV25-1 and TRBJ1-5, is EADIYQTPRYLVIGTGKKITLECSQTMGHDKMYWYQQDPGMELHLIHYSYGVNSTEKGDLSSESTVSRIRTEHFPLTLESARPSHTSQYLCASSEYGGGRSNQPQHFGDGTRLSIL.